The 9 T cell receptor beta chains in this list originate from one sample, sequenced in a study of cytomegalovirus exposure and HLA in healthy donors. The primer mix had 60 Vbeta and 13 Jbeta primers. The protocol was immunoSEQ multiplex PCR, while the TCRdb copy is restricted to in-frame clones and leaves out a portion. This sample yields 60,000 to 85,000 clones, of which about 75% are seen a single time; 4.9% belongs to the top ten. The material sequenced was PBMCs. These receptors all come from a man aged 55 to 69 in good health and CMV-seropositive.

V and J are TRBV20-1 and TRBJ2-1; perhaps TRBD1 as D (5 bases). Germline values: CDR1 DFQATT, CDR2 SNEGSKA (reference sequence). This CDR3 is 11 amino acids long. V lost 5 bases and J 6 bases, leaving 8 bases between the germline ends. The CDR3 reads CSAPQGNEQFF. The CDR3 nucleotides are TGCAGTGCTCCTCAGGGCAATGAGCAGTTCTTC.

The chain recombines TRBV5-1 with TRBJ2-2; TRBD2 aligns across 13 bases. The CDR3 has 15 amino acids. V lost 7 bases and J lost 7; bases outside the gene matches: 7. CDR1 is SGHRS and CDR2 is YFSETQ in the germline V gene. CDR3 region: CASRGLAGADGELFF. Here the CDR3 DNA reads TGCGCCAGCCGTGGACTAGCGGGAGCGGACGGGGAGCTGTTTTTT.

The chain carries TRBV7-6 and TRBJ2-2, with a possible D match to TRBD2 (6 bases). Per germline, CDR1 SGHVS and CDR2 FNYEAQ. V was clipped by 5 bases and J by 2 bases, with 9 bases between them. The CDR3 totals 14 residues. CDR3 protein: CASSRAGNTGELFF. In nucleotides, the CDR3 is TGTGCCAGCAGCCGGGCGGGAAACACCGGGGAGCTGTTTTTT.

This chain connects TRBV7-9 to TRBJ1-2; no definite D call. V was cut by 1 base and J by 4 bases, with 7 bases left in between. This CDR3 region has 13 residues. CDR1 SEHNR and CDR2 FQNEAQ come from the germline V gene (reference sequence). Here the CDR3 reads CASSLGQIYGYTF. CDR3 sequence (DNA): TGTGCCAGCAGCTTAGGGCAGATCTATGGCTACACCTTC. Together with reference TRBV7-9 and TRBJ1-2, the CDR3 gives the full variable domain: DTGVSQNPRHKITKRGQNVTFRCDPISEHNRLYWYRQTLGQGPEFLTYFQNEAQLEKSRLLSDRFSAERPKGSFSTLEIQRTEQGDSAMYLCASSLGQIYGYTFGSGTRLTVV.

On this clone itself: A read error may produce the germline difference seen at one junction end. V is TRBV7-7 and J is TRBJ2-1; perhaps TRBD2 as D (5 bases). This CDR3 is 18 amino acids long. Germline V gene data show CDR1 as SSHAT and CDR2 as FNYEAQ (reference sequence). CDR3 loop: CASSLDPGLGRDYNEQFF. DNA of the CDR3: TGTGCTAGCAGCTTAGACCCCGGGCTGGGGAGAGACTACAATGAGCAGTTCTTC.

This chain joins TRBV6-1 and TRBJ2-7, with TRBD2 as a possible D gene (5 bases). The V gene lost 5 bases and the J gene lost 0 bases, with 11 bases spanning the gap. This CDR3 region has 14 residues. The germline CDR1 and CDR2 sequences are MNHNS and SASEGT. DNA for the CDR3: TGTGCCAGCAGTAAAGACGGGATCTCCTACGAGCAGTACTTC. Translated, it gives CASSKDGISYEQYF.

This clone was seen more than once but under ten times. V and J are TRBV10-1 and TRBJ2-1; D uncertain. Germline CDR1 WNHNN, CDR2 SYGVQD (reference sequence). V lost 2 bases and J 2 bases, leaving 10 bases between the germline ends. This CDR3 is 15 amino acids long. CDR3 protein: CASSEGPPPYNEQFF. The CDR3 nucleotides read TGCGCCAGCAGTGAGGGGCCCCCCCCCTACAATGAGCAGTTCTTC.

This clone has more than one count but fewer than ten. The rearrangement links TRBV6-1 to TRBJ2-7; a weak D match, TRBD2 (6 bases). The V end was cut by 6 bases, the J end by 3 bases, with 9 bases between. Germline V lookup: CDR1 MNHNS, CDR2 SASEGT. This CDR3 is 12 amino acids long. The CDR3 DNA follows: TGTGCCAGCAGCCGGGACTTCTACGAGCAGTACTTC. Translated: CASSRDFYEQYF.

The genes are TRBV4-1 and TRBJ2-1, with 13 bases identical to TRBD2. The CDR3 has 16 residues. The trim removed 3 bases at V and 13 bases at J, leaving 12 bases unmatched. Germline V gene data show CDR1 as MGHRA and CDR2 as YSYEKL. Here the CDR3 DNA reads TGCGCCAGCAGCCAGACCGGGACTAGCGGGAACGGTGGCCAGTTCTTC. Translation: CASSQTGTSGNGGQFF.